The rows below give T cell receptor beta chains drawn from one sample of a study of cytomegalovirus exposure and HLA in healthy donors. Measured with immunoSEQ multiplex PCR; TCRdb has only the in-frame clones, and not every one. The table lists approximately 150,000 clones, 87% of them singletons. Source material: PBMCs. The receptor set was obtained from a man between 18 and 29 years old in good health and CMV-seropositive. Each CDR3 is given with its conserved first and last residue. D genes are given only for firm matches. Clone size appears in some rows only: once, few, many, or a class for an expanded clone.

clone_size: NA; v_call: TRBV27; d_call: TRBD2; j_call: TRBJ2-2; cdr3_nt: TGTGCCAGCAGTTTCGCAGAACTAGCGTCCACCGGGGAGCTGTTTTTT; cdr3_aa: CASSFAELASTGELFF
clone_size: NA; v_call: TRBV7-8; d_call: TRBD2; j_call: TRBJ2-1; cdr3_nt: TGTGCCAGCAGCCTTTATCGTAGCGGGAACGATGAGCAGTTCTTC; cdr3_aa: CASSLYRSGNDEQFF
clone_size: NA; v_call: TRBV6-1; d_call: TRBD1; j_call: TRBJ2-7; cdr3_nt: TGTGCCAGCAGTGGGCGGACAGGCTCCTACGAGCAGTACTTC; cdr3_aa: CASSGRTGSYEQYF
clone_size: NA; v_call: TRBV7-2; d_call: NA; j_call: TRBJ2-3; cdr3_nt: TGTGCCAGCAGCTTCTCCGACAGGCTAAGCACAGATACGCAGTATTTT; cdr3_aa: CASSFSDRLSTDTQYF
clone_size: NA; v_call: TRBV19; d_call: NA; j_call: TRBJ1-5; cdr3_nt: TGTGCCAGTAGTCGGGGAGCCCCTAGCAATCAGCCCCAGCATTTT; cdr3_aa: CASSRGAPSNQPQHF
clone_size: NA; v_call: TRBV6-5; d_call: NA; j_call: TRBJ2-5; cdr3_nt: TGTGCCAGCAGTCCCCACAGGGAAGAGACCCAGTACTTC; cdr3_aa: CASSPHREETQYF
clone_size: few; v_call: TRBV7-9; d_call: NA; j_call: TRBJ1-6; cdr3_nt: TGTGCCAGCAGCTCAGGACAGAGCTCGAGGTCACCCCTCCACTTT; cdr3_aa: CASSSGQSSRSPLHF
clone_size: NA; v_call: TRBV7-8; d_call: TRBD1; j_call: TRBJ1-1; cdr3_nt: TGTGCCAGCAGCTTCCCTAGGACAGGGGATGGGGACACTGAAGCTTTCTTT; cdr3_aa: CASSFPRTGDGDTEAFF
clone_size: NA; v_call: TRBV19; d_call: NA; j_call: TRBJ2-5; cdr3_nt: TGTGCCAGTAGTATAGGTGCGAGGGAAGGGGAGACCCAGTACTTC; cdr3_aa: CASSIGAREGETQYF
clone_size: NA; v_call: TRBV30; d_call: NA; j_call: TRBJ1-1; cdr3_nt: TGTGCCTGGAGAAGAGCAGGGAACACTGAAGCTTTCTTT; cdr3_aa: CAWRRAGNTEAFF
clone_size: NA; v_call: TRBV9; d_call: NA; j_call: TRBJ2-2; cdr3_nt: TGTGCCAGCAGCTTGACAGGCACGAACACCGGGGAGCTGTTTTTT; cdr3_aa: CASSLTGTNTGELFF
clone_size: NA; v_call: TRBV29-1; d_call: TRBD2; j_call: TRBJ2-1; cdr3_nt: TGCAGCGTTGAAGGCCCTAGCGGCCTCTACAATGAGCAGTTCTTC; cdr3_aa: CSVEGPSGLYNEQFF
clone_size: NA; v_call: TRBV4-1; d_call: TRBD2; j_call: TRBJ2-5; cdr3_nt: TGCGCCAGCAGCCAGCCAACTAGCGGGGGGAAAGAGACCCAGTACTTC; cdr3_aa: CASSQPTSGGKETQYF
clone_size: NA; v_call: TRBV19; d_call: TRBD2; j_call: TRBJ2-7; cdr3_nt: TGTGCCAGTAGTATAGAAGCAAGCGGGGGGTACGAGCAGTACTTC; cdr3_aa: CASSIEASGGYEQYF
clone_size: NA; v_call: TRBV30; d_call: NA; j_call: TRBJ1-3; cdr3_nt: TGTGCCTCCCATAGAGGCTCTGGAAACACCATATATTTT; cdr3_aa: CASHRGSGNTIYF
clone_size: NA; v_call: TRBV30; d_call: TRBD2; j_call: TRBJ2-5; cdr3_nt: TGTGCCTGGAGTGTTACGGGAGGGGCGGAGACCCAGTACTTC; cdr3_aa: CAWSVTGGAETQYF
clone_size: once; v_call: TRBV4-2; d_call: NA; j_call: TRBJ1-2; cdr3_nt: TGTGCCAGCCGGGAAGACTATGGCTACACCTTC; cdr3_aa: CASREDYGYTF
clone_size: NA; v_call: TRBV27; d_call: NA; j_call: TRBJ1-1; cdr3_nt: TGTGCCAGCAGTTTATTAGGGGCGAGCACTGAAGCTTTCTTT; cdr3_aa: CASSLLGASTEAFF
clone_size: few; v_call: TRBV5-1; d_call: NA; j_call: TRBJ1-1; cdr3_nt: TGCGCCAGCAGCTCAACAGGTTTCACTGAAGCTTTCTTT; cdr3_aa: CASSSTGFTEAFF
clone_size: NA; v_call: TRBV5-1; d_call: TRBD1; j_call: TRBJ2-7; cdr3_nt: TGCGCCAGCAGGGCGGGGACAGGAGCCTACGAGCAGTACTTC; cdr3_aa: CASRAGTGAYEQYF
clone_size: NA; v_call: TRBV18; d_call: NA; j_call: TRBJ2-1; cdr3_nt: TGTGCCAGCTCACCAACAACAGACTACAATGAGCAGTTCTTC; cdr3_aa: CASSPTTDYNEQFF
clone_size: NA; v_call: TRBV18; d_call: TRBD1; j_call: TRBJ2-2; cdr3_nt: TGTGCCAGCTCGCCGGACAGGGGGGTCCCCACCGGGGAGCTGTTTTTT; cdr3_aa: CASSPDRGVPTGELFF
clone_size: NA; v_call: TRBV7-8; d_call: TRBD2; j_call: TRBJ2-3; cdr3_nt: TGTGCCAGCAGCTTCCAGCGGGGAATCCTCACAGATACGCAGTATTTT; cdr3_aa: CASSFQRGILTDTQYF
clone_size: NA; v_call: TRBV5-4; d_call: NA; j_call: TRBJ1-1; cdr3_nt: TGTGCCAGCAGAAGGGCCTCGGTGGGAGACACTGAAGCTTTCTTT; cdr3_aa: CASRRASVGDTEAFF
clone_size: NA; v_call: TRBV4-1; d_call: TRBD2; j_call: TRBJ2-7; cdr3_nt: TGCGCCAGCAGCCAAGAGATTGGACTAGCGGTTCCCTACGAGCAGTACTTC; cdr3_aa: CASSQEIGLAVPYEQYF
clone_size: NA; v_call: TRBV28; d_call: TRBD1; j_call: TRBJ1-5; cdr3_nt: TGTGCCAGCAGTTCGCCGGGACAGGTGAATCAGCCCCAGCATTTT; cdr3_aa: CASSSPGQVNQPQHF
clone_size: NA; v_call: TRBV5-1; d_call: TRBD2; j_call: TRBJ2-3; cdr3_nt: TGCGCCAGCAGCTTGACTAGCGGGAGTGTTACGCAGTATTTT; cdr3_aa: CASSLTSGSVTQYF
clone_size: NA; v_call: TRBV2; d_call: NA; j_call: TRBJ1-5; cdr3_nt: TGTGCCAGCAGTGAAAGAGGGGGTCTTGGGGAGTATAGCAATCAGCCCCAGCATTTT; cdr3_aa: CASSERGGLGEYSNQPQHF
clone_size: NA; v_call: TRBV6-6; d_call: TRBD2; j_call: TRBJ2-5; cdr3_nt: TGTGCCAGCAGTCCGTATCTAGCGGGAGAACAGGAGACCCAGTACTTC; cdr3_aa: CASSPYLAGEQETQYF
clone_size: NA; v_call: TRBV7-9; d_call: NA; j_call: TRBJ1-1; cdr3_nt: TGTGCCAGCAGCTTAGAAGGGGGGAGGGCTGAAGCTTTCTTT; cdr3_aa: CASSLEGGRAEAFF
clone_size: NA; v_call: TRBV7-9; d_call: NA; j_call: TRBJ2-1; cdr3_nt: TGTGCCAGCAGCTTAGGAGGGGGTGAGCAGTTCTTC; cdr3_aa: CASSLGGGEQFF
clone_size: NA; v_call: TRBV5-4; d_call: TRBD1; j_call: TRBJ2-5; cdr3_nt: TGTGCCAGCAGCTTGCCAGGGGGCTCTGAGACCCAGTACTTC; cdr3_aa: CASSLPGGSETQYF
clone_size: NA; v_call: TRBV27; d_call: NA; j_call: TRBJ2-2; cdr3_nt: TGTGCCAGCAGTTTAATGGGGGGACCCGGGGAGCTGTTTTTT; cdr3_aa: CASSLMGGPGELFF
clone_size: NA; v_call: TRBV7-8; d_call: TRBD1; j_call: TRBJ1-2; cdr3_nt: TGTGCCAGCAGCCCGGACAGGGGTGGCTACACCTTC; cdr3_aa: CASSPDRGGYTF
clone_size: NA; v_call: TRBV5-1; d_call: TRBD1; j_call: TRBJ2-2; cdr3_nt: TGCGCCAGCAGCTTAACGACAGGGGGCAACGGCGGGGAGCTGTTTTTT; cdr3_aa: CASSLTTGGNGGELFF
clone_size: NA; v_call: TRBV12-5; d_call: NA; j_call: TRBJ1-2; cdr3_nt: TGTGCTAGTGGTTTGGTACGGTCATCACAGCCTTATGGCTACACCTTC; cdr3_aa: CASGLVRSSQPYGYTF
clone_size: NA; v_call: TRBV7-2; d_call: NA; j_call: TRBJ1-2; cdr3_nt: TGTGCCAGCAGCTTAGGGTACGGGGGGCAGGGCTACACCTTC; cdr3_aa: CASSLGYGGQGYTF
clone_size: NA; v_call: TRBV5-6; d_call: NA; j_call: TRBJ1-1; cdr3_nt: TGTGCCAGCAGCTTTATAGAATTAGCCAGTAGCAAAACCAGAGCTTTCTTT; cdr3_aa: CASSFIELASSKTRAFF
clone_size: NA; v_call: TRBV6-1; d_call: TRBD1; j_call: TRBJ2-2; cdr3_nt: TGTGCCAGCAGTCAAGGACAGGAGGCCGGGGAGCTGTTTTTT; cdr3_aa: CASSQGQEAGELFF
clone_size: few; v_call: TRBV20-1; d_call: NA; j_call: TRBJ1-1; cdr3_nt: TGCAGTGCTCCCCGGGACACTGAAGCTTTCTTT; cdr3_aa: CSAPRDTEAFF
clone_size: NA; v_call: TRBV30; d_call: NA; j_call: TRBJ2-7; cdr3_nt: TGTGCCTGGAGTGGCCGCGGGTCCTACGAGCAGTACTTC; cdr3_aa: CAWSGRGSYEQYF
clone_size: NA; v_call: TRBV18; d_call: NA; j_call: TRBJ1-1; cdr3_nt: TGTGCCAGCTCAGAGGGACAAAACACTGAAGCTTTCTTT; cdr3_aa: CASSEGQNTEAFF
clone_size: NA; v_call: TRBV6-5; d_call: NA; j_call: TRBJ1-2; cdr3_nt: TGTGCCAGCAGTTACCTCGGGAACTATGGCTACACCTTC; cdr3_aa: CASSYLGNYGYTF
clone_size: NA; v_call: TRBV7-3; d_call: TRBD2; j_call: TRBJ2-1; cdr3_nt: TGTGCCAGCAGCTTAGATCCGAGACTAGCGGGGGGACACTACAATGAGCAGTTCTTC; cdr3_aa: CASSLDPRLAGGHYNEQFF
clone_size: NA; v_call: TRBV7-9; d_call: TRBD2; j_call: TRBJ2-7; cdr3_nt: TGTGCCAGCAGCTACGAGCGGGGGGTGAGGGAGCAGTACTTC; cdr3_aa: CASSYERGVREQYF
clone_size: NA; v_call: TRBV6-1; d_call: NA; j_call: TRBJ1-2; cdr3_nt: TGTGCCAGCAGTGAACCCCATGGGAGGCGTTCCAACTATGGCTACACCTTC; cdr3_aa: CASSEPHGRRSNYGYTF
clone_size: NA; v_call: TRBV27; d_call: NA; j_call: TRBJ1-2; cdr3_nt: TGTGCCAGCAGTTTCCCGGGGGGAGGCTACACCTTC; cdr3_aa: CASSFPGGGYTF
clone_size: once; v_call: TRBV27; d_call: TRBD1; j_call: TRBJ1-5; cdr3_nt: TGTGCCAGCAGTTTAAGGACAGGGGCATCGGAACCCCAGCATTTT; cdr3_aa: CASSLRTGASEPQHF
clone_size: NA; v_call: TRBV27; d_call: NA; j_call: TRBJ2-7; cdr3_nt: TGTGCCAGCAGTTTATTCTATCTATCTACCTTCCCCTACGAGCAGTACTTC; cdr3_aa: CASSLFYLSTFPYEQYF
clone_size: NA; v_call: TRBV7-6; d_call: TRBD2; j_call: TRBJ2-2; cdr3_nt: TGTGCCAGCAGCCGAGCGGGACTAGCGGGAGGACCGTCCGGGGAGCTGTTTTTT; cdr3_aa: CASSRAGLAGGPSGELFF
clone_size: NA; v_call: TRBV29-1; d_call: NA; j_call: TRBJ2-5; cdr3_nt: TGCAGCGTCCTGACTAGTGGGGAGACCCAGTACTTC; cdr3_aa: CSVLTSGETQYF
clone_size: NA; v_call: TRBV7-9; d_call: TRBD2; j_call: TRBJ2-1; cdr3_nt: TGTGCCAGCAGCTTTAGCGGGGGATCCTACAATGAGCAGTTCTTC; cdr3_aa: CASSFSGGSYNEQFF
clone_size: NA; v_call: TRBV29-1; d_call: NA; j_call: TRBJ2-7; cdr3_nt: TGCAGCGTTGTACGGCAGGGGATGGGAGAGCAGTACTTC; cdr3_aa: CSVVRQGMGEQYF